The clone carrying this TCR beta chain showed up many times. Its specificity is unknown. This CDR3 comprises 13 residues. Germline assignment: CDR1 DFQATT and CDR2 SNEGSKA (reference sequence). The V end was cut by 5 bases, the J end by 0 bases, with 10 bases between. This record belongs to a study of response to subunit inactivated influenza vaccine. Notes on the study in general: There was a suggestion from the authors that each seasonal influenza vaccination recruits few new T cells.

Via MiXCR, TCRdb re-called the RT-PCR reads, giving one row per CDR3 protein. The table includes under 950,000 distinct CDR3 sequences, roughly 20% detected once. This TCR was sampled from a man aged 45 to 65 who received an inactivated influenza vaccine. The sequenced sample was PBMCs from blood, obtained 4 to 6 days after vaccination. The chain joins TRBV20-1 to TRBJ1-1; D is perhaps TRBD1 (6 bases). The CDR3 sequence: CSALDRMNTEAFF. The CDR3 nucleotides read TGCAGTGCTTTGGACAGAATGAACACTGAAGCTTTCTTT.